What follows is one TCR beta chain and its context. The source of the sample is a study of blood T cell repertoires in COVID-19. Study overall: Italy, Spain and the United States were the sources of the convalescent and acute COVID-19 samples. Nucleic acid was either cDNA or gDNA, and it came from T cells, B-cell-depleted T cells, or PBMCs.

In the original analysis: Amplification from reference gene primers served as the basis for estimated nucleated cell counts. Only in-frame clones appear in the TCRdb table, and some are missing; sequencing was by immunoSEQ multiplex PCR. That table supplies the V and J calls and clone size; D and trimming were determined from the DNA. Among around 370,000 clones listed, 90% were seen once. The clonotype was recovered from a man aged 18 to 29 with active or convalescent COVID-19. The material sequenced was peripheral blood.

CDR3 sequence: CASSHHERAFF. The DNA of the CDR3 is TGTGCCAGCAGCCATCATGAGAGGGCTTTCTTT. The V call is TRBV14, the J call TRBJ1-1; D is undetermined. This CDR3 has 11 residues. The germline gives CDR1 SGHDN, CDR2 FVKESK. V was trimmed by 3 bases and J by 11 bases, leaving 10 bases between them.